Listed here are 10 T cell receptor beta chains from one sample, sequenced in a study of blood T cells in healthy people across ages. The authors ran a second PCR of 7 to 11 cycles using a sample-barcoded 5' primer and a J-beta primer mix. TCRdb passed the 5' RACE reads through MiXCR, listing each CDR3 protein once. This sample has around 620,000 distinct CDR3 sequences, with 25% to 30% found just once. Sequencing was done on a sample of blood. These receptors were taken from a woman in her seventies in good health.

In this sample, this clonotype turned up a few times. V is TRBV3-1 and J is TRBJ2-2; weak D call: TRBD1 (6 bases). The CDR3 sequence is 17 residues long. The ends were cut back, 2 bases at V and 6 bases at J, with 19 bases in the middle. Germline V gene sequence: CDR1 LGHDT, CDR2 YNNKEL (reference sequence). CDR3 residues: CASSQSSEQGNAGELFF. The DNA for the CDR3 is TGTGCCAGCAGCCAATCATCGGAACAGGGAAATGCCGGGGAGCTGTTTTTT.

Only a few counts were recorded for this clonotype. The junction shows a germline mismatch at one end, possibly a read error. The chain employs TRBV12-3 or TRBV12-4 and TRBJ1-3, with no clear D. The CDR3 sequence is 11 residues long. The CDR3: CASHSGNTIYF. CDR3 in DNA: TGCGCAAGTCACTCTGGAAACACCATATATTTT.

The table lists this clonotype with a few counts. The chain uses TRBV7-2 and TRBJ2-3, with 9 nucleotides matching TRBD1. The V segment lost 11 bases and the J segment 4 bases; nucleotides outside the gene matches: 7. The CDR3 length is 13 residues. Germline CDR1 SGHTA, CDR2 FQGNSA. As DNA, the CDR3 is TGTGCCTGGGGGACAGGGTCCGCAGATACGCAGTATTTT. It translates to CAWGTGSADTQYF.

This clonotype was seen only a few times. CDR3 loop: CASSCPKNEQFF. In DNA, the CDR3 is TGTGCCAGCAGTTGCCCCAAGAATGAGCAGTTCTTC. The chain carries TRBV6-2 or TRBV6-3 and TRBJ2-5; D remains ambiguous. The last part of the DNA fits TRBJ2-1 better; the J call may be wrong. From germline, CDR1 is MNHEY and CDR2 SVGEGT. The CDR3 runs 12 residues.

This rearrangement joins TRBV5-1 to TRBJ2-7; 7 positions agree with TRBD1. The trim removed 4 bases at V and 1 base at J, leaving 5 bases unmatched. Germline loops: CDR1 SGHRS, CDR2 YFSETQ. This CDR3 contains 14 residues. CDR3 bases: TGCGCCAGCAGCGCCCGGGACAGTTCCTACGAGCAGTACTTC. Encoded protein: CASSARDSSYEQYF.

Of note for this clonotype: The junction and the germline gene differ at one end; a read error may be behind it. The CDR3 is CSIERDSSYEQYF. The CDR3 region has the DNA TGCAGCATTGAAAGGGACAGCAGCTACGAGCAGTACTTC. This chain uses TRBV29-1 with TRBJ2-7, with 7 positions matching TRBD1. Germline loops: CDR1 SQVTM, CDR2 ANQGSEA. This CDR3 is 13 amino acids long.

This clonotype showed up just a few times. V usage is TRBV6-2 or TRBV6-3 and J usage is TRBJ2-5; 8 nucleotides agree with TRBD1. The CDR3 loop spans 16 amino acids. V was clipped by 5 bases and J by 4 bases; unmatched bases: 12. Germline CDR1 MNHEY, CDR2 SVGEGT. CDR3 DNA: TGTGCCAGCAGTCTCTTCGGACAGGGTCAAGGAGAGACCCAGTACTTC. This sequence encodes CASSLFGQGQGETQYF.

The chain recombines TRBV20-1 with TRBJ2-1; TRBD2 matches at 13 bases. Trimming at V came to 5 bases and at J to 5 bases, leaving 9 bases not matched to a gene. Germline V gene sequence: CDR1 DFQATT, CDR2 SNEGSKA (reference sequence). The CDR3 has 16 amino acids. CDR3 region: CSAVSPGLAGNNEQFF. CDR3 DNA sequence: TGCAGTGCTGTTTCGCCGGGACTAGCGGGGAACAATGAGCAGTTCTTC.

The V call is TRBV19, the J call TRBJ1-2, with D uncertain. The V gene lost 5 bases and the J gene lost 0 bases, with 19 bases spanning the gap. The germline V gene has CDR1 LNHDA and CDR2 SQIVND (reference sequence). This CDR3 spans 17 amino acids. The CDR3 spells CASSSPSARRSNYGYTF. The DNA for the CDR3 is TGTGCCAGTAGTTCTCCCTCGGCCAGGCGATCTAACTATGGCTACACCTTC. The complete variable domain, with remaining parts taken from reference TRBV19 and TRBJ1-2, reads DGGITQSPKYLFRKEGQNVTLSCEQNLNHDAMYWYRQDPGQGLRLIYYSQIVNDFQKGDIAEGYSVSREKKESFPLTVTSAQKNPTAFYLCASSSPSARRSNYGYTFGSGTRLTVV.

This clonotype was picked up a small number of times. This sequence joins TRBV24-1 and TRBJ2-1; maybe TRBD2 (5 bases). The CDR3 spans 13 residues. The germline gives CDR1 KGHDR, CDR2 SFDVKD. Trimming shortened V by 9 bases and J by 8 bases, and 16 bases separated the two germline ends. The CDR3 sequence: CATGEPLGDEQFF. Written as DNA, the CDR3 is TGTGCCACCGGCGAACCTCTCGGGGATGAGCAGTTCTTC.